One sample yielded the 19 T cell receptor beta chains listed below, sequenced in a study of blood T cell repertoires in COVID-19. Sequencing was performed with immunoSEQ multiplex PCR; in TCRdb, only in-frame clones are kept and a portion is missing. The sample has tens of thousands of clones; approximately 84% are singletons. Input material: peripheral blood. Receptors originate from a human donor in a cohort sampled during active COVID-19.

This CDR3 reads CASSLGGQVYTGELFF. The CDR3 region has the DNA TGTGCCAGCAGCTTGGGTGGACAGGTCTACACCGGGGAGCTGTTTTTT. This chain links TRBV5-4 with TRBJ2-2, with TRBD1 matching over 7 bases. J lost 3 bases, V lost 0 bases, and 5 bases had no gene match. CDR3 length: 16 amino acids. The germline V gene encodes CDR1 SGHNT and CDR2 YYREEE (reference sequence).

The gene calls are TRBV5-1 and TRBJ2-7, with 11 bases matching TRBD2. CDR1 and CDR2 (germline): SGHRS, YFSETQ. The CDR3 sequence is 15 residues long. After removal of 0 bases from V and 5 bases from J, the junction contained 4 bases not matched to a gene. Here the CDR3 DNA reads TGCGCCAGCAGCTTGGAACTAGCGGGAGTCAACGAGCAGTACTTC. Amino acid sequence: CASSLELAGVNEQYF.

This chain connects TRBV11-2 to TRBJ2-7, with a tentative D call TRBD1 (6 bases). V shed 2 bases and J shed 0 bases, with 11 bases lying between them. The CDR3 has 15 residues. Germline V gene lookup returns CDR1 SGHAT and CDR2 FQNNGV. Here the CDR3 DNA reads TGTGCCAGCAGCTTAAGACAGGAGAGCTCCTACGAGCAGTACTTC. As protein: CASSLRQESSYEQYF.

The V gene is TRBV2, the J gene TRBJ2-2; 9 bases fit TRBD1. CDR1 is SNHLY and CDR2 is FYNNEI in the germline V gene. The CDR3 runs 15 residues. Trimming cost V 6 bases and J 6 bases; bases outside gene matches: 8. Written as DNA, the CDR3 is TGTGCCAGCAGCACCGGGACAGGGTCCCCCGGGGAGCTGTTTTTT. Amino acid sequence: CASSTGTGSPGELFF. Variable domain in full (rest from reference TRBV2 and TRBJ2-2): EPEVTQTPSHQVTQMGQEVILRCVPISNHLYFYWYRQILGQKVEFLVSFYNNEISEKSEIFDDQFSVERPDGSNFTLKIRSTKLEDSAMYFCASSTGTGSPGELFFGEGSRLTVL.

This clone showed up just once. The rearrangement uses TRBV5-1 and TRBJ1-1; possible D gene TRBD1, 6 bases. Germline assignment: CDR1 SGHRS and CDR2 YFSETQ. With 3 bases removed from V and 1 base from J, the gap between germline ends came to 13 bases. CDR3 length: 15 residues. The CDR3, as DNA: TGCGCCAGCAGCTACTACCCAGGGGCGAACACTGAAGCTTTCTTT. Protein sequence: CASSYYPGANTEAFF.

The CDR3 spells CASSLPGLAAYNEQFF. CDR3 bases: TGTGCCAGCAGCTTACCCGGACTAGCGGCCTACAATGAGCAGTTCTTC. The gene calls are TRBV7-9 and TRBJ2-1; 10 bases match TRBD2. The CDR3 has 16 amino acids. CDR1 and CDR2 from the germline V gene are SEHNR and FQNEAQ (reference sequence). With V trimmed by 2 bases and J by 2 bases, 3 bases remained unmatched.

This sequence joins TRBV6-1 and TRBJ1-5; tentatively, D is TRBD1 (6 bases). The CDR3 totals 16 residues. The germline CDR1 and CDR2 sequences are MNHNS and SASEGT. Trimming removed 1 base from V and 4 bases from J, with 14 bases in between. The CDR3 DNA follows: TGTGCCAGCAGTGAAGAGGGACATTTTTCGAATCAGCCCCAGCATTTT. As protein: CASSEEGHFSNQPQHF.

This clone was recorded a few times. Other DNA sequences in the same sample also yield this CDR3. The CDR3 loop reads CASSRQYYEQYF. For the CDR3, the DNA is TGTGCCAGCAGCCGACAGTACTACGAGCAGTACTTC. The gene calls are TRBV2 and TRBJ2-7; D may be TRBD1 (5 bases). The CDR3 spans 12 residues. Germline V lookup: CDR1 SNHLY, CDR2 FYNNEI. Trimming cost V 6 bases and J 3 bases, with 9 bases left between them.

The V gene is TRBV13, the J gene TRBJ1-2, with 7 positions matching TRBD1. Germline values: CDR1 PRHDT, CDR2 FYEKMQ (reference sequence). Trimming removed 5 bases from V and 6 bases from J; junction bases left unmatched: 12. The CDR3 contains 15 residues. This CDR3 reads CASSTSGGRLNGYTF. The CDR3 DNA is TGTGCCAGCAGCACTTCAGGGGGTAGGTTAAATGGCTACACCTTC. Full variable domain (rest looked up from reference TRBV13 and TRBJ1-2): AAGVIQSPRHLIKEKRETATLKCYPIPRHDTVYWYQQGPGQDPQFLISFYEKMQSDKGSIPDRFSAQQFSDYHSELNMSSLELGDSALYFCASSTSGGRLNGYTFGSGTRLTVV.

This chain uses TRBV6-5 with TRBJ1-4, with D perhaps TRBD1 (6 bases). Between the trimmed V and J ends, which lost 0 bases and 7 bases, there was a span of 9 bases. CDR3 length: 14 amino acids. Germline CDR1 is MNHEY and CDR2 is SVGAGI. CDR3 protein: CASSYSFRGEKLFF. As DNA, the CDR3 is TGTGCCAGCAGTTACTCCTTCAGGGGTGAAAAACTGTTTTTT.

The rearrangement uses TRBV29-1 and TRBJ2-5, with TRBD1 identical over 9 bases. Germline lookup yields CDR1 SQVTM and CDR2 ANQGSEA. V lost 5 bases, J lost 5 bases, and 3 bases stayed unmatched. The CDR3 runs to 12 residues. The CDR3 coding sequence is TGCAGCGTTTTACAGGGGGCGGAGACCCAGTACTTC. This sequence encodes CSVLQGAETQYF.

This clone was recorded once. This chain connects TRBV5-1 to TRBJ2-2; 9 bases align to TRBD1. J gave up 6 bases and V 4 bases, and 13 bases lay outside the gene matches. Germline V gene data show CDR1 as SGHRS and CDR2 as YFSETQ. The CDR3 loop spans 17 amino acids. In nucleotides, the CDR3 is TGCGCCAGCAGCCAAGGGACAGGGTTAATTGAAGCCGGGGAGCTGTTTTTT. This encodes CASSQGTGLIEAGELFF.

CDR3 loop: CASSYNRGRGSPLHF. The CDR3 coding sequence is TGTGCCAGCAGTTACAACAGGGGGCGAGGTTCACCCCTCCACTTT. The chain uses TRBV6-2 or TRBV6-3 and TRBJ1-6, with 9 bases lining up with TRBD1. The V gene's germline CDR1 is MNHEY and CDR2 SVGEGT. The CDR3 has 15 residues. The V gene end was trimmed by 2 bases and the J gene end by 9 bases; junction bases not matched to a gene: 5.

CDR3 in DNA: TGCGCCAGCAGCCGTGACCTACAGGGGTTATCTGGAAACACCATATATTTT. As protein: CASSRDLQGLSGNTIYF. The chain employs TRBV5-1 and TRBJ1-3; TRBD1 aligns across 7 bases. V dropped 4 bases and J dropped 1; count of bases not matched to a gene: 11. The germline CDR1 and CDR2 sequences are SGHRS and YFSETQ. The CDR3 runs to 17 residues.

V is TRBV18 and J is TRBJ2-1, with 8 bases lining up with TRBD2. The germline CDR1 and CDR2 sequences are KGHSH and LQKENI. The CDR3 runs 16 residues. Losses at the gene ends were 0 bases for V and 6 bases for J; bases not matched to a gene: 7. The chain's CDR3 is CASSPPARGVLNEQFF. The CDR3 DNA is TGTGCCAGCTCACCACCGGCGCGGGGGGTACTCAATGAGCAGTTCTTC.

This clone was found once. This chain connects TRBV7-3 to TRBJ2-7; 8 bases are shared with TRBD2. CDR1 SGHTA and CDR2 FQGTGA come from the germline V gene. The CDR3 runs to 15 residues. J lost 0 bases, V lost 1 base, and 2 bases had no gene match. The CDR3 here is CASSLSGGLSYEQYF. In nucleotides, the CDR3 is TGTGCCAGCAGCTTAAGCGGGGGGCTCTCCTACGAGCAGTACTTC.

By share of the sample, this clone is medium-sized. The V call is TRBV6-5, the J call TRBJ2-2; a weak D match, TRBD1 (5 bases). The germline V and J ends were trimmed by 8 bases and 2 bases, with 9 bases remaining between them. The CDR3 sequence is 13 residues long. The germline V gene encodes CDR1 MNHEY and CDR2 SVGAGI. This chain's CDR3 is CASQTANTGELFF. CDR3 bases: TGTGCCAGCCAGACAGCCAACACCGGGGAGCTGTTTTTT.

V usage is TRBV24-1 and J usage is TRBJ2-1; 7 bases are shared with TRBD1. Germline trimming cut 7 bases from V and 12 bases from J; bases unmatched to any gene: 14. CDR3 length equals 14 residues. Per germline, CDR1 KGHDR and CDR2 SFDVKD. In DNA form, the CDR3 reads TGTGCCACCAGCCCCTGGACCCTCTCAGGGGGGCAGTTCTTC. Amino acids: CATSPWTLSGGQFF.

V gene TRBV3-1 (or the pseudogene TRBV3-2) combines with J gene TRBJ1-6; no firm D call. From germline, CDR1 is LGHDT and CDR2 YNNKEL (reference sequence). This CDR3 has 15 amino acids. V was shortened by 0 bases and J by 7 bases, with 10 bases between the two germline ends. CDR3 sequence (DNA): TGTGCCAGCAGCCAAGATTTTCCGGGGAATTCACCCCTCCACTTT. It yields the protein CASSQDFPGNSPLHF.